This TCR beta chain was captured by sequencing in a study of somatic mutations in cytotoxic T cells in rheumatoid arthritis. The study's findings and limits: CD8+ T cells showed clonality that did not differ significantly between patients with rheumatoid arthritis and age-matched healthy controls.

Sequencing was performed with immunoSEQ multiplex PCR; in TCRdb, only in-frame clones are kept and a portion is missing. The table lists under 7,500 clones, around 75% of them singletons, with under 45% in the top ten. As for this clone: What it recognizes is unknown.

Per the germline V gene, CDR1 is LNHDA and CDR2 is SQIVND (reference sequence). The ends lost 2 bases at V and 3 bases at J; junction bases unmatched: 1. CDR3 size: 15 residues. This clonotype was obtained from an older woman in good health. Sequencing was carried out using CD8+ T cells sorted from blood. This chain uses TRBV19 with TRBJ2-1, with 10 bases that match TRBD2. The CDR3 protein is CASSILAGDYNEQFF. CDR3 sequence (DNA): TGTGCCAGTAGTATACTAGCGGGAGACTACAATGAGCAGTTCTTC.